Listed here are 7 T cell receptor beta chains from one sample, sequenced in a study of blood T cell repertoires in COVID-19. The table came from immunoSEQ multiplex PCR; TCRdb's copy has only in-frame clones and leaves some out. The repertoire holds 270,000 or so clones, with roughly 89% as singletons. The sample was peripheral blood. The origin of the receptors is a woman between 55 and 75 years old with COVID-19, enrolled during active disease.

The chain recombines TRBV7-6 with TRBJ2-2; 7 nucleotides agree with TRBD2. Germline V gene sequence: CDR1 SGHVS, CDR2 FNYEAQ. The trim removed 4 bases at V and 2 bases at J, leaving 4 bases unmatched. This CDR3 spans 15 amino acids. As DNA, the CDR3 is TGTGCCAGCAGCTCACGGGGGGACAACACCGGGGAGCTGTTTTTT. Amino acids: CASSSRGDNTGELFF.

This clone was seen once. The chain uses TRBV3-1 (or the pseudogene TRBV3-2) and TRBJ1-1; 7 bases align to TRBD1. Looked up from germline, CDR1 is LGHDT and CDR2 is YNNKEL (reference sequence). Unmatched junction bases numbered 4, after V lost 3 bases and J lost 3 bases. This CDR3 has 14 residues. In DNA form, the CDR3 reads TGTGCCAGCAGCCAGCAGGGGGGACACACTGAAGCTTTCTTT. Its translation: CASSQQGGHTEAFF.

This clone showed up just once. The chain employs TRBV6-6 and TRBJ1-2; D is unresolved. This CDR3 contains 15 residues. The germline V gene encodes CDR1 MNHNY and CDR2 SVGAGI (reference sequence). Trimming removed 0 bases at V and 4 bases at J, with 12 bases between. The CDR3 DNA follows: TGTGCCAGCAGTTACTCAGGAGGAATTGCCTATGGCTACACCTTC. This sequence encodes CASSYSGGIAYGYTF.

This rearrangement joins TRBV6-2 or TRBV6-3 to TRBJ2-1; D not certain. V was trimmed by 4 bases and J by 6 bases, leaving 4 bases between them. This CDR3 has 11 amino acids. The germline V gene has CDR1 MNHEY and CDR2 SVGEGT. The CDR3 loop is CASSSSNEQFF. CDR3 DNA sequence: TGTGCCAGCAGTTCTAGCAATGAGCAGTTCTTC.

V and J are TRBV6-5 and TRBJ2-1; perhaps TRBD1 as D (6 bases). The CDR3 has 15 amino acids. Germline V lookup: CDR1 MNHEY, CDR2 SVGAGI. With 6 bases removed from V and 4 bases from J, the gap between germline ends came to 16 bases. The CDR3, as DNA: TGTGCCAGCAGCCGACCCCCCACAGGGTACAATGAGCAGTTCTTC. This gives the protein CASSRPPTGYNEQFF.

V is TRBV3-1 (or the pseudogene TRBV3-2) and J is TRBJ1-3; weak D call: TRBD1 (6 bases). V dropped 4 bases and J dropped 7 bases, with 11 bases sitting between them. CDR3 length equals 13 residues. The germline V gene has CDR1 LGHDT and CDR2 YNNKEL (reference sequence). CDR3 DNA: TGTGCCAGCAGCCCAGGGGTTTTCAACACCATATATTTT. Amino acids: CASSPGVFNTIYF.

The chain recombines TRBV7-3 with TRBJ2-7; TRBD2 is a possible D gene (6 bases). CDR1 is SGHTA, CDR2 FQGTGA, per germline. V was shortened by 1 base and J by 1 base, with 17 bases between the two germline ends. This CDR3 is built from 17 residues. CDR3: CASSLSPLAGFSYEQYF. Here the CDR3 DNA reads TGTGCCAGCAGCTTAAGCCCTCTGGCGGGGTTTTCCTACGAGCAGTACTTC.